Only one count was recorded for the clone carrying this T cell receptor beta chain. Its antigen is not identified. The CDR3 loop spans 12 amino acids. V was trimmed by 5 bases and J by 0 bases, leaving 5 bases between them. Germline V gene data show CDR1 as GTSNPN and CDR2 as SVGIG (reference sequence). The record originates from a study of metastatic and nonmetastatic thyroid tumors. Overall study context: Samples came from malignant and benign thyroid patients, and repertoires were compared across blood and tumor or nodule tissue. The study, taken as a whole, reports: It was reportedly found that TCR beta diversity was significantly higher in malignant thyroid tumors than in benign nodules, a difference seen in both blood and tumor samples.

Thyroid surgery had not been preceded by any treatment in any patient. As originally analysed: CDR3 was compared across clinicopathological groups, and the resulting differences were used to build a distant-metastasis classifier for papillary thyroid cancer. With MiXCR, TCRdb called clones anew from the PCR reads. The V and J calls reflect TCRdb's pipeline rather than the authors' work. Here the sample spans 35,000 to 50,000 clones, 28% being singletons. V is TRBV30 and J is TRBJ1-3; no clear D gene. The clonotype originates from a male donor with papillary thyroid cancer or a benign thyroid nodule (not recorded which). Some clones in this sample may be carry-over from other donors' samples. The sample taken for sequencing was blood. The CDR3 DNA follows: TGTGCCTGGGGGCCCTCTGGAAACACCATATATTTT. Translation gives CAWGPSGNTIYF.